This is a list of T cell receptor beta chains from one sample in a study of cytotoxic CD8 clonotypes in ibrutinib-treated CLL. Generated by immunoSEQ multiplex PCR, the TCRdb table keeps only in-frame clones and is missing some. The table records roughly 180,000 clones, approximately 80% of them present only once. The starting material was PBMCs, obtained after 24 months of ibrutinib treatment. These receptors all stem from a human donor with chronic lymphocytic leukemia. CDR3s include the opening cysteine and the closing phenylalanine or tryptophan. Each record gives: V gene, clone size, J gene, D gene, CDR3 DNA, CDR3 protein. A D gene is named only where the DNA matches it firmly. Clone sizes are given selectively: once, few, many, or a class where the clone is expanded.

V gene: TRBV15; clone size: -; J gene: TRBJ1-3; D gene: -; CDR3 DNA: TGTGCCACCAGGCAGGGAAGGAGCGCTGGAAACACCATATATTTT; CDR3 protein: CATRQGRSAGNTIYF
V gene: TRBV28; clone size: -; J gene: TRBJ1-1; D gene: TRBD1; CDR3 DNA: TGTGCCAGCAGTCCCGGTGGGAGGGGGCACACTGAAGCTTTCTTT; CDR3 protein: CASSPGGRGHTEAFF
V gene: TRBV6-5; clone size: -; J gene: TRBJ2-7; D gene: TRBD1; CDR3 DNA: TGTGCCAGCAGAGCCGGGACAGGGGGCTCCTACGAGCAGTACTTC; CDR3 protein: CASRAGTGGSYEQYF
V gene: TRBV5-6; clone size: once; J gene: TRBJ2-7; D gene: -; CDR3 DNA: TGTGCCAGCAGCTTGCTTCGGGGTACCCCTAACGAGCAGTACTTC; CDR3 protein: CASSLLRGTPNEQYF
V gene: TRBV4-1; clone size: -; J gene: TRBJ1-1; D gene: -; CDR3 DNA: TGCGCCAGCAGCCAAGATCCAGGGCTTGGGGCTTTCTTT; CDR3 protein: CASSQDPGLGAFF
V gene: TRBV11-2; clone size: few; J gene: TRBJ1-5; D gene: -; CDR3 DNA: TGTGCCAGCAGCTCAAACGCGCAGGAGGATCAGCCCCAGCATTTT; CDR3 protein: CASSSNAQEDQPQHF
V gene: TRBV18; clone size: -; J gene: TRBJ1-5; D gene: -; CDR3 DNA: TGTGCCAGCTCACCAGGGTCCGGTCAGCCCCAGCATTTT; CDR3 protein: CASSPGSGQPQHF
V gene: TRBV7-2; clone size: once; J gene: TRBJ1-4; D gene: -; CDR3 DNA: TGTGCCAGCAGACGCGACGGTGCAACTAATGAAAAACTGTTTTTT; CDR3 protein: CASRRDGATNEKLFF
V gene: TRBV27; clone size: -; J gene: TRBJ1-2; D gene: -; CDR3 DNA: TGTGCCAGCACCCCTCAGGGCGTTTCTAACTATGGCTACACCTTC; CDR3 protein: CASTPQGVSNYGYTF
V gene: TRBV19; clone size: -; J gene: TRBJ2-1; D gene: -; CDR3 DNA: TGTGCCAGTAGTATCGGAAGGTTTGGCAATGAGCAGTTCTTC; CDR3 protein: CASSIGRFGNEQFF
V gene: TRBV7-2; clone size: -; J gene: TRBJ2-5; D gene: -; CDR3 DNA: TGTGCCAGCAGCTTACGCGGCCCGGGAGAGACCCAGTACTTC; CDR3 protein: CASSLRGPGETQYF
V gene: TRBV2; clone size: -; J gene: TRBJ1-5; D gene: -; CDR3 DNA: TGTGCCAGTGGACGGGGGGACAATCAGCCCCAGCATTTT; CDR3 protein: CASGRGDNQPQHF
V gene: TRBV29-1; clone size: -; J gene: TRBJ2-7; D gene: TRBD2; CDR3 DNA: TGCAGCGTAAAGCCTGGAGCGGGAGGCCACGAGCAGTACTTC; CDR3 protein: CSVKPGAGGHEQYF
V gene: TRBV6-1; clone size: -; J gene: TRBJ2-7; D gene: -; CDR3 DNA: TGTGCCAGCACTGTGGGACCGGTCTCCTACGAGCAGTACTTC; CDR3 protein: CASTVGPVSYEQYF
V gene: TRBV6-5; clone size: -; J gene: TRBJ1-5; D gene: -; CDR3 DNA: TGTGCCAGCAGTTTGACGTATAGCAATCAGCCCCAGCATTTT; CDR3 protein: CASSLTYSNQPQHF
V gene: TRBV5-8; clone size: -; J gene: TRBJ2-1; D gene: TRBD2; CDR3 DNA: TGTGCCAGCAGCCCCGGGACTAGCGTGGGGACGGAGCAGTTCTTC; CDR3 protein: CASSPGTSVGTEQFF
V gene: TRBV6-5; clone size: -; J gene: TRBJ2-3; D gene: TRBD2; CDR3 DNA: TGTGCCAGCAGTAAGAAGCGGGAACATACGCAGTATTTT; CDR3 protein: CASSKKREHTQYF
V gene: TRBV7-2; clone size: -; J gene: TRBJ1-4; D gene: -; CDR3 DNA: TGTGCCAGCAGCCCCGGAGGGTACGAAAAACTGTTTTTT; CDR3 protein: CASSPGGYEKLFF
V gene: TRBV11-1; clone size: -; J gene: TRBJ1-6; D gene: TRBD1; CDR3 DNA: TGTGCCAGCAGCTCGGACAGGGGTAATTCACCCCTCCACTTT; CDR3 protein: CASSSDRGNSPLHF